These 17 T cell receptor beta chains were sequenced from one sample in a study of T cell responses to AZD1222 COVID-19 vaccine (dated by TCRdb to the early 2020s). The meaning of the sample's time point label: baseline before first vaccination. Receptor amplification or capture employed the immunoSEQ multiplex PCR assay. In its TCRdb copy, this immuneACCESS table keeps in-frame sequences only and misses some clones. Where compared with another copy, unresolved V genes explain less than half of these, and the others have no known cause. The table for this sample shows around 140,000 clones. Together, the top ten hold 2% to 2.5% of the sample. The sample taken for sequencing was peripheral blood. The receptors were gathered from an adult in good health.

The gene calls are TRBV28 and TRBJ1-1; 10 bases map to TRBD1. This CDR3 is 15 amino acids long. Per the germline V gene, CDR1 is MDHEN and CDR2 is SYDVKM. V shed 3 bases, J shed 4 bases, and the junction held 5 bases outside the gene matches. CDR3 DNA sequence: TGTGCCAGCAGTTTCACCGGGACAGGGGTCACTGAAGCTTTCTTT. Translated: CASSFTGTGVTEAFF.

This chain connects TRBV20-1 to TRBJ1-4; D is perhaps TRBD1 (5 bases). Germline CDR1 DFQATT, CDR2 SNEGSKA (reference sequence). The CDR3 loop spans 14 amino acids. The V end lost 3 bases, the J end lost 3 bases, and 11 bases lay between the germline ends. CDR3 nucleotides: TGCAGTGCTAGTAAGACAGCCTCTAATGAAAAACTGTTTTTT. Its protein product is CSASKTASNEKLFF.

The chain employs TRBV6-5 and TRBJ1-4; no reliable D call. CDR3 length: 15 residues. Between the trimmed V and J ends, which lost 2 bases and 0 bases, there was a span of 7 bases. Germline values: CDR1 MNHEY, CDR2 SVGAGI. The CDR3: CASSYTGTTNEKLFF. The CDR3 DNA reads TGTGCCAGCAGTTACACTGGGACAACTAATGAAAAACTGTTTTTT.

V usage is TRBV30 and J usage is TRBJ1-4; 8 bases align to TRBD1. The trim removed 5 bases at V and 7 bases at J, leaving 9 bases unmatched. The CDR3 is 14 residues long. Germline V gives CDR1 GTSNPN, CDR2 SVGIG (reference sequence). The CDR3 protein is CAWVPTGAGEKLFF. DNA for the CDR3: TGTGCCTGGGTACCGACAGGGGCGGGTGAAAAACTGTTTTTT. The variable domain in full, with the rest retrieved from reference TRBV30 and TRBJ1-4, is SQTIHQWPATLVQPVGSPLSLECTVEGTSNPNLYWYRQAAGRGLQLLFYSVGIGQISSEVPQNLSASRPQDRQFILSSKKLLLSDSGFYLCAWVPTGAGEKLFFGSGTQLSVL.

This sequence joins TRBV30 and TRBJ1-1; D perhaps matches TRBD1 (5 bases). The length of the CDR3 is 14 residues. With 1 base removed from V and 5 bases from J, the gap between germline ends came to 14 bases. Germline V gene sequence: CDR1 GTSNPN, CDR2 SVGIG (reference sequence). In nucleotides, the CDR3 is TGTGCCTGGAGTGAAGGGGACTCGGGGACTGAAGCTTTCTTT. Translated, it gives CAWSEGDSGTEAFF.

The V gene is TRBV5-4, the J gene TRBJ1-2, with D unclear. Trimming pared 0 bases from V and 7 bases from J, leaving 10 bases between. CDR1 is SGHNT, CDR2 YYREEE, per germline (reference sequence). CDR3 length: 13 amino acids. Written as DNA, the CDR3 is TGTGCCAGCAGCTTGGACGGAGGTGGTGGCTACACCTTC. Translated, it gives CASSLDGGGGYTF.

This chain links TRBV19 with TRBJ2-3, with 10 bases lining up with TRBD1. CDR3 length: 18 amino acids. Trimming took 3 bases from V and 4 from J; bases not matched to a gene: 13. CDR1 is LNHDA, CDR2 SQIVND, per germline (reference sequence). CDR3: CASSIRKIGTGAPDTQYF. In nucleotides, the CDR3 is TGTGCCAGTAGTATTAGGAAAATCGGGACAGGGGCTCCAGATACGCAGTATTTT.

The J gene is TRBJ2-7, the V gene TRBV2; weak D call: TRBD1 (5 bases). The V end was cut by 2 bases, the J end by 2 bases, with 7 bases between. This CDR3 region has 13 residues. Germline lookup yields CDR1 SNHLY and CDR2 FYNNEI. The CDR3 here is CASSETTAYEQYF. The CDR3 bases are TGTGCCAGCAGTGAAACGACAGCCTACGAGCAGTACTTC.

CDR3 protein: CASGGTATISYGYTF. In DNA form, the CDR3 reads TGTGCCAGCGGAGGGACAGCCACTATATCCTATGGCTACACCTTC. The chain is built from TRBV6-5 and TRBJ1-2, with 7 nucleotides matching TRBD1. The germline V gene has CDR1 MNHEY and CDR2 SVGAGI. J lost 4 bases, V lost 8 bases, and 13 bases had no gene match. The CDR3 contains 15 residues.

The genes are TRBV15 and TRBJ1-2; D possibly corresponds to TRBD1 (5 bases). Trimming pared 1 base from V and 4 bases from J, leaving 10 bases between. Looked up from germline, CDR1 is LNHNV and CDR2 is YYDKDF (reference sequence). This CDR3 region has 14 residues. Here the CDR3 DNA reads TGTGCCACCAGCAGAGGGGGGGTCGGCTATGGCTACACCTTC. It codes for CATSRGGVGYGYTF.

This sequence joins TRBV6-5 and TRBJ1-6; unclear D gene. Germline V gives CDR1 MNHEY, CDR2 SVGAGI. Trimming removed 8 bases at V and 4 bases at J, with 6 bases between. CDR3 length: 12 residues. The CDR3 region is CASGRYNSPLHF. DNA of the CDR3: TGTGCCAGCGGACGGTATAATTCACCCCTCCACTTT.

V usage is TRBV3-1 (or the pseudogene TRBV3-2) and J usage is TRBJ1-2; the match to TRBD1 covers 8 bases. Per germline, CDR1 LGHDT and CDR2 YNNKEL (reference sequence). The CDR3 has 15 residues. Trimming took 0 bases from V and 1 from J; bases not matched to a gene: 1. CDR3 DNA: TGTGCCAGCAGCCAAGACAGGGGGCTTAACTATGGCTACACCTTC. Translating it yields CASSQDRGLNYGYTF.

This rearrangement joins TRBV4-1 to TRBJ2-5; the match to TRBD1 covers 9 bases. Germline V gives CDR1 MGHRA, CDR2 YSYEKL. This CDR3 is 18 amino acids long. Trimming at V came to 0 bases and at J to 2 bases, leaving 10 bases not matched to a gene. CDR3: CASSQDTGFGQGQETQYF. For the CDR3, the DNA is TGCGCCAGCAGCCAAGATACTGGATTCGGACAGGGGCAAGAGACCCAGTACTTC.

Here the CDR3 DNA reads TGTGCCAGCAGCCAAAGTTCGGTGACTGAAGCTTTCTTT. Translated: CASSQSSVTEAFF. The chain links TRBV3-1 (or the pseudogene TRBV3-2) to TRBJ1-1; D ambiguous. With 2 bases removed from V and 5 bases from J, the gap between germline ends came to 9 bases. The CDR3 consists of 13 residues. Germline values: CDR1 LGHDT, CDR2 YNNKEL (reference sequence).

This chain joins TRBV7-6 and TRBJ1-1; D not certain. Looked up from germline, CDR1 is SGHVS and CDR2 is FNYEAQ. V was shortened by 1 base and J by 3 bases, with 6 bases between the two germline ends. The CDR3 totals 13 residues. DNA for the CDR3: TGTGCCAGCAGCTTAGGGGAAGACACTGAAGCTTTCTTT. Translation: CASSLGEDTEAFF.

The J gene is TRBJ1-5, the V gene TRBV6-6; maybe TRBD1 (5 bases). The V and J ends lost 2 bases and 0 bases respectively, with 8 bases between them. CDR1 and CDR2 from the germline V gene are MNHNY and SVGAGI (reference sequence). The CDR3 covers 15 residues. The CDR3 nucleotides read TGTGCCAGCAGTTACGGGGGGAGTAGCAATCAGCCCCAGCATTTT. Translation: CASSYGGSSNQPQHF.

This chain connects TRBV11-2 to TRBJ2-5, with a tentative D call TRBD2 (5 bases). Deletions cut 5 bases from V and 7 bases from J, with 17 bases between. This CDR3 region has 14 residues. Germline CDR1 and CDR2: SGHAT and FQNNGV. CDR3 in amino acids: CASSQAVAWGTQYF. CDR3 coding DNA: TGTGCCAGCAGCCAGGCGGTAGCGTGGGGGACCCAGTACTTC.